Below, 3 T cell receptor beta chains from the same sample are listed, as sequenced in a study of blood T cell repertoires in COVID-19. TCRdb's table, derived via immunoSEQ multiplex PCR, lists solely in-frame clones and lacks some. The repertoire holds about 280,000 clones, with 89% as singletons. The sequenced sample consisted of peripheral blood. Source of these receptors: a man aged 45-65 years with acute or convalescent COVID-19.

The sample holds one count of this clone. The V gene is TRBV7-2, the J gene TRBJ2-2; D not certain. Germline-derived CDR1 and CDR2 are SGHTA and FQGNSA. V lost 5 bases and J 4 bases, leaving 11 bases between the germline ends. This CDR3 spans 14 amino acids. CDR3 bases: TGTGCCAGCAGCGAAAGCCTGCGCACCGGGGAGCTGTTTTTT. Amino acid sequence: CASSESLRTGELFF.

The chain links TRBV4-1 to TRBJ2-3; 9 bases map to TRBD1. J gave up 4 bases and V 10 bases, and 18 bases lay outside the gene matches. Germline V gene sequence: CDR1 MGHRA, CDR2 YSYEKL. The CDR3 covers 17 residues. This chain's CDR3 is CATRPHLGQGPPDTQYF. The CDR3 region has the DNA TGCGCCACCCGCCCTCACCTGGGACAGGGCCCGCCAGATACGCAGTATTTT.

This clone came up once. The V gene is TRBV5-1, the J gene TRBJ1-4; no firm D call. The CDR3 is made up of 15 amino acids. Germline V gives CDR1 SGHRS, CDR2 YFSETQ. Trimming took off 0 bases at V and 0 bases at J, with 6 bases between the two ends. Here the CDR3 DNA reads TGCGCCAGCAGCTTGGGAGCGTCAACTAATGAAAAACTGTTTTTT. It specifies CASSLGASTNEKLFF.